These 32 T cell receptor beta chains originate from one sample sequenced in a study of blood T cell repertoires in COVID-19. Only in-frame clones appear in the TCRdb table, and some are missing; sequencing was by immunoSEQ multiplex PCR. The sample has roughly 180,000 clones; about 86% are singletons. Specimen: peripheral blood. The origin of the receptors is a young woman with active or convalescent COVID-19.

This rearrangement joins TRBV10-3 to TRBJ1-2; D gene ambiguous. Trimming took 3 bases from V and 4 from J, leaving 18 bases between them. The CDR3 is made up of 16 amino acids. Germline assignment: CDR1 ENHRY and CDR2 SYGVKD. CDR3 nucleotides: TGTGCCATCAGTGACACTCGCGTGACTGAAGCCTATGGCTACACCTTC. As protein: CAISDTRVTEAYGYTF.

CDR3 loop: CASSLGQYVEAFF. CDR3 DNA: TGTGCCAGCAGCTTAGGACAGTACGTTGAAGCTTTCTTT. The rearrangement uses TRBV11-2 and TRBJ1-1; TRBD1 is a possible D gene (5 bases). Germline V CDR1 and CDR2: SGHAT, FQNNGV. The ends were cut back, 1 base at V and 7 bases at J, with 10 bases in the middle. The length of the CDR3 is 13 residues.

The chain couples TRBV5-1 to TRBJ2-5, with D unresolved. Germline CDR1 SGHRS, CDR2 YFSETQ. V was pared by 2 bases and J by 4 bases, with 9 bases between. This CDR3 has 13 amino acids. CDR3 sequence reads: CASSLAPLETQYF. Written as DNA, the CDR3 is TGCGCCAGCAGCTTAGCCCCGTTAGAGACCCAGTACTTC.

The chain recombines TRBV5-5 with TRBJ1-1; D uncertain. The germline V and J ends were trimmed by 6 bases and 3 bases, with 12 bases remaining between them. The germline V gene has CDR1 SGHKS and CDR2 YYEKEE (reference sequence). This CDR3 is built from 13 residues. DNA for the CDR3: TGTGCCAGCAACCCCGGTACGGACACTGAAGCTTTCTTT. Its translation is CASNPGTDTEAFF.

The chain joins TRBV10-1 to TRBJ1-1; no definite D call. The germline V gene has CDR1 WNHNN and CDR2 SYGVQD (reference sequence). This CDR3 region has 13 residues. With 8 bases removed from V and 0 bases from J, the gap between germline ends came to 10 bases. CDR3 nucleotides: TGCGCCAGCCGAGTTCTCATGAACACTGAAGCTTTCTTT. This gives the protein CASRVLMNTEAFF.

V and J are TRBV2 and TRBJ2-2; a weak D match, TRBD2 (6 bases). Between the trimmed V and J ends, which lost 6 bases and 2 bases, there was a span of 16 bases. Germline CDR1 reads SNHLY; CDR2 reads FYNNEI. CDR3 size: 16 residues. CDR3 loop: CASRTGTGVNTGELFF. The CDR3, as DNA: TGTGCCAGCAGGACCGGGACTGGCGTAAACACCGGGGAGCTGTTTTTT.

Only one count was recorded for this clone. Different DNA sequences within this sample yield the same CDR3. This chain links TRBV6-5 with TRBJ1-1; TRBD1 agrees at 7 bases. V dropped 5 bases and J dropped 2; count of bases not matched to a gene: 2. CDR1 and CDR2 from the germline V gene are MNHEY and SVGAGI. The CDR3 consists of 13 residues. CDR3 bases: TGTGCCAGCAGTAGACAGGGTAACACTGAAGCTTTCTTT. This encodes CASSRQGNTEAFF.

V is TRBV3-1 (or the pseudogene TRBV3-2) and J is TRBJ1-6; D is uncertain. Germline V gives CDR1 LGHDT, CDR2 YNNKEL (reference sequence). The CDR3 extends over 14 amino acids. Deletions cut 2 bases from V and 7 bases from J, with 9 bases between. This chain's CDR3 is CASSQRRENSPLHF. In DNA, the CDR3 is TGTGCCAGCAGCCAACGGCGGGAAAATTCACCCCTCCACTTT.

The rearrangement links TRBV29-1 to TRBJ1-1; 8 nucleotides match TRBD1. This CDR3 has 14 residues. Germline V lookup: CDR1 SQVTM, CDR2 ANQGSEA. The trim removed 4 bases at V and 6 bases at J, leaving 10 bases unmatched. The CDR3 DNA follows: TGCAGCGTTGTGACAGGGGATTTTGTCGCTGAAGCTTTCTTT. Protein sequence: CSVVTGDFVAEAFF.

The V call is TRBV24-1, the J call TRBJ2-1; a weak D match, TRBD1 (5 bases). The V end was cut by 4 bases, the J end by 4 bases, with 10 bases between. This CDR3 has 14 residues. From germline, CDR1 is KGHDR and CDR2 SFDVKD. The CDR3 coding sequence is TGTGCCACCAGTGACGCTAGGGGATACAATGAGCAGTTCTTC. As protein: CATSDARGYNEQFF.

The V and J genes are TRBV28 and TRBJ2-5; no clear D gene. Germline assignment: CDR1 MDHEN and CDR2 SYDVKM. CDR3 size: 14 residues. Deletions cut 3 bases from V and 2 bases from J, with 10 bases between. The CDR3 nucleotides read TGTGCCAGCAGTTTCCCGAGGCCTCAAGAGACCCAGTACTTC. Translating gives CASSFPRPQETQYF.

The gene calls are TRBV3-1 (or the pseudogene TRBV3-2) and TRBJ2-3; 13 bases align to TRBD2. Trimming cost V 4 bases and J 1 base; bases outside gene matches: 2. Per the germline V gene, CDR1 is LGHDT and CDR2 is YNNKEL (reference sequence). This CDR3 has 16 residues. The CDR3 bases are TGTGCCAGCAGCCCCGGGACTAGCGGGGGCACAGATACGCAGTATTTT. Amino acid sequence: CASSPGTSGGTDTQYF.

The rearrangement links TRBV11-3 to TRBJ2-7; 7 nucleotides align to TRBD2. Trimming at V came to 3 bases and at J to 7 bases, leaving 12 bases not matched to a gene. CDR1 is SGHNT and CDR2 is YENEEA in the germline V gene. This CDR3 has 15 residues. The CDR3 sequence is CASSLGGDSSGEQYF. The CDR3 bases are TGTGCCAGCAGCTTGGGAGGGGATAGCTCTGGAGAGCAGTACTTC.

V usage is TRBV24-1 and J usage is TRBJ2-2, with no clear D. The V and J ends lost 4 bases and 2 bases respectively, with 13 bases between them. This CDR3 spans 16 amino acids. The germline V gene has CDR1 KGHDR and CDR2 SFDVKD. The CDR3 loop is CATSDWAGLNTGELFF. CDR3 DNA sequence: TGTGCCACCAGTGACTGGGCTGGTTTAAACACCGGGGAGCTGTTTTTT.

V and J are TRBV6-5 and TRBJ1-1; 7 bases agree with TRBD1. The ends lost 0 bases at V and 6 bases at J; junction bases unmatched: 10. The CDR3 is 16 residues long. Per the germline V gene, CDR1 is MNHEY and CDR2 is SVGAGI. The CDR3 region is CASSYSTTGRSAEAFF. In nucleotides, the CDR3 is TGTGCCAGCAGTTACTCGACGACAGGGAGGAGCGCTGAAGCTTTCTTT.

The J gene is TRBJ2-3, the V gene TRBV6-5; the D is unclear. CDR1 is MNHEY and CDR2 is SVGAGI in the germline V gene. The V end was cut by 0 bases, the J end by 4 bases, with 8 bases between. The CDR3 contains 14 residues. CDR3 sequence reads: CASSYSVSADTQYF. In DNA, the CDR3 is TGTGCCAGCAGTTACTCGGTGAGCGCAGATACGCAGTATTTT.

The chain joins TRBV28 to TRBJ1-4; D is unresolved. The V end was cut by 7 bases, the J end by 7 bases, with 13 bases between. Looked up from germline, CDR1 is MDHEN and CDR2 is SYDVKM. The CDR3 extends over 13 amino acids. CDR3 sequence reads: CASTSRGSEKLFF. CDR3 bases: TGTGCCAGCACCTCCAGAGGGTCTGAAAAACTGTTTTTT.

The chain links TRBV7-6 to TRBJ1-1; D is undetermined. Germline assignment: CDR1 SGHVS and CDR2 FNYEAQ. The CDR3 length is 11 residues. Trimming shortened V by 5 bases and J by 5 bases, and 6 bases separated the two germline ends. CDR3 region: CASSPGTEAFF. CDR3 nucleotide sequence: TGTGCCAGCAGCCCGGGGACTGAAGCTTTCTTT. Full variable domain (rest looked up from reference TRBV7-6 and TRBJ1-1): GAGVSQSPRYKVTKRGQDVALRCDPISGHVSLYWYRQALGQGPEFLTYFNYEAQQDKSGLPNDRFSAERPEGSISTLTIQRTEQRDSAMYRCASSPGTEAFFGQGTRLTVV.

V usage is TRBV11-3 and J usage is TRBJ2-1; 9 nucleotides align to TRBD1. CDR1 SGHNT and CDR2 YENEEA come from the germline V gene. The V and J ends lost 1 base and 5 bases, in that order; junction bases with no gene match: 6. The CDR3 sequence is 16 residues long. CDR3 sequence: CASSLGTGATNNEQFF. The CDR3 region has the DNA TGTGCCAGCAGCTTAGGGACAGGGGCCACCAACAATGAGCAGTTCTTC.

In DNA, the CDR3 is TGTGCCAGCAGTACTCAAAGGGACAGGAGTCTGTTCTTC. It yields the protein CASSTQRDRSLFF. The chain uses TRBV11-3 and TRBJ2-1; TRBD1 matches at 8 bases. V was clipped by 6 bases and J by 15 bases; unmatched bases: 13. From germline, CDR1 is SGHNT and CDR2 YENEEA. CDR3 size: 13 residues.

V usage is TRBV19 and J usage is TRBJ1-3; D is ambiguous. This CDR3 region has 17 residues. V lost 1 base to trimming and J lost 0 bases, with 13 bases between them. Germline V gene data show CDR1 as LNHDA and CDR2 as SQIVND (reference sequence). CDR3 coding DNA: TGTGCCAGTAGTATAGGGCGGCCCAAAGACTCTGGAAACACCATATATTTT. It encodes CASSIGRPKDSGNTIYF.

V gene TRBV19 combines with J gene TRBJ1-1; D may be TRBD1 (5 bases). Trimming shortened V by 3 bases and J by 3 bases, and 14 bases separated the two germline ends. The germline gives CDR1 LNHDA, CDR2 SQIVND (reference sequence). The CDR3 loop spans 15 amino acids. The CDR3 DNA sequence: TGTGCCAGTAGTATGGAGGGGCCACGCGACACTGAAGCTTTCTTT. Encoded protein: CASSMEGPRDTEAFF. The full variable domain, in which reference TRBV19 and TRBJ1-1 provide the parts outside the CDR3, is DGGITQSPKYLFRKEGQNVTLSCEQNLNHDAMYWYRQDPGQGLRLIYYSQIVNDFQKGDIAEGYSVSREKKESFPLTVTSAQKNPTAFYLCASSMEGPRDTEAFFGQGTRLTVV.

The J gene is TRBJ2-7, the V gene TRBV10-3; the D is unclear. The CDR3 has 16 residues. Germline-derived CDR1 and CDR2 are ENHRY and SYGVKD. V lost 0 bases and J lost 4, with 16 bases in between. The CDR3 sequence is CAISESPMRDWYEQYF. Here the CDR3 DNA reads TGTGCCATCAGTGAGTCTCCTATGAGAGATTGGTACGAGCAGTACTTC.

V gene TRBV11-2 combines with J gene TRBJ2-6; D is possibly TRBD1 (5 bases). Between the trimmed V and J ends, which lost 0 bases and 9 bases, there was a span of 15 bases. Per the germline V gene, CDR1 is SGHAT and CDR2 is FQNNGV. The CDR3 is made up of 16 amino acids. The CDR3 DNA follows: TGTGCCAGCAGCTTAGAGGGGCAGGTCAGGAGCAACGTCCTGACTTTC. Residues: CASSLEGQVRSNVLTF.

The chain combines TRBV2 with TRBJ1-6; no reliable D call. V lost 3 bases and J 7 bases, leaving 7 bases between the germline ends. The CDR3 sequence is 13 residues long. CDR1 and CDR2 from the germline V gene are SNHLY and FYNNEI. This CDR3 reads CASSEAGNSPLHF. The CDR3, as DNA: TGTGCCAGCAGTGAGGCGGGGAATTCACCCCTCCACTTT.

The chain joins TRBV28 to TRBJ1-6; maybe TRBD1 (5 bases). Trimming took off 6 bases at V and 8 bases at J, with 20 bases between the two ends. The CDR3 loop spans 16 amino acids. The V gene's germline CDR1 is MDHEN and CDR2 SYDVKM. For the CDR3, the DNA is TGTGCCAGCAGCTCTTCCTTCGGCAGGGCTGATTCACCCCTCCACTTT. Encoded protein: CASSSSFGRADSPLHF.

The chain has TRBV27 and TRBJ2-7; D might be TRBD1 (5 bases). CDR3 length: 12 amino acids. Trimming stripped 4 bases from V and 7 bases from J, with 11 bases between. CDR1 and CDR2 from the germline V gene are MNHEY and SMNVEV (reference sequence). CDR3 coding DNA: TGTGCCAGCAGTTCTAGGAAGGGGGAGCAGTACTTC. It yields the protein CASSSRKGEQYF.

V and J are TRBV7-9 and TRBJ1-1; D possibly corresponds to TRBD1 (5 bases). CDR1 and CDR2 from the germline V gene are SEHNR and FQNEAQ (reference sequence). The CDR3 sequence is 15 residues long. V was shortened by 2 bases and J by 2 bases, with 12 bases between the two germline ends. CDR3 residues: CASSLRRRENTEAFF. CDR3 nucleotide sequence: TGTGCCAGCAGCTTAAGACGCAGGGAAAACACTGAAGCTTTCTTT.

This clone was seen a few times. The CDR3 reads CASSFSGFSYTGELFF. Here the CDR3 DNA reads TGTGCCAGCAGTTTCTCAGGGTTTTCGTACACCGGGGAGCTGTTTTTT. The chain carries TRBV27 and TRBJ2-2; perhaps TRBD1 as D (5 bases). The CDR3 length is 16 residues. Germline V gene lookup returns CDR1 MNHEY and CDR2 SMNVEV (reference sequence). V shed 3 bases and J shed 3 bases, with 14 bases lying between them.

The V gene is TRBV18, the J gene TRBJ1-5; D not resolved. CDR3 length equals 13 residues. V dropped 5 bases and J dropped 5 bases, with 10 bases sitting between them. The germline V gene encodes CDR1 KGHSH and CDR2 LQKENI. The CDR3 DNA follows: TGTGCCAGCTCAGGGGTGAGGGATCAGCCCCAGCATTTT. It specifies CASSGVRDQPQHF.

This clone has only one observation. The chain couples TRBV27 to TRBJ2-3; maybe TRBD1 (5 bases). Germline CDR1 and CDR2: MNHEY and SMNVEV (reference sequence). The CDR3 has 17 amino acids. Trimming pared 1 base from V and 1 base from J, leaving 15 bases between. Here the CDR3 reads CASSLYGQGPRTDTQYF. In DNA, the CDR3 is TGTGCCAGCAGTTTATACGGCCAGGGCCCCCGCACAGATACGCAGTATTTT.

The chain joins TRBV19 to TRBJ2-7; TRBD1 is a possible D gene (6 bases). The V end lost 3 bases, the J end lost 1 base, and 13 bases lay between the germline ends. CDR1 and CDR2 (germline): LNHDA, SQIVND (reference sequence). The CDR3 has 15 amino acids. This chain's CDR3 is CASSIIRGESYEQYF. The CDR3 region has the DNA TGTGCCAGTAGTATCATCAGGGGCGAGTCCTACGAGCAGTACTTC. The variable domain in full, completed from reference TRBV19 and TRBJ2-7, reads DGGITQSPKYLFRKEGQNVTLSCEQNLNHDAMYWYRQDPGQGLRLIYYSQIVNDFQKGDIAEGYSVSREKKESFPLTVTSAQKNPTAFYLCASSIIRGESYEQYFGPGTRLTVT.